The following is a TCR beta chain sequence with its context. The antigen remains unidentified. An end of the junction does not agree with germline; a read error may underlie this. The data belong to a study of cytomegalovirus exposure and HLA in healthy donors. Broader study findings: It was shown in a later analysis that HLA-associated TCR beta chains were more clonally expanded than other, equally common chains. Later on, an analysis showed TCR association rates differing by HLA locus, with DRB1 the most and HLA-C the fewest.

Germline V gene sequence: CDR1 MNHNY, CDR2 SVGAGI (reference sequence). This CDR3 comprises 14 residues. PCR amplification relied on 60 Vbeta primers (plus 13 Jbeta primers). Assay: immunoSEQ multiplex PCR; the TCRdb copy retains only in-frame clones and omits some. The sample holds 55,000 to 65,000 clones; less than 85% are singletons and the top ten take 6% to 7%. The receptor was derived from a man aged 30 to 45 in good health and CMV-seropositive. The J gene is TRBJ2-2, the V gene TRBV6-6; the match to TRBD2 covers 15 bases. The specimen was PBMCs. DNA of the CDR3: TGTGCCAGCAGTCCGCGGACTAGCGGGGGGGTACCGCGTTTT. This encodes CASSPRTSGGVPRF.